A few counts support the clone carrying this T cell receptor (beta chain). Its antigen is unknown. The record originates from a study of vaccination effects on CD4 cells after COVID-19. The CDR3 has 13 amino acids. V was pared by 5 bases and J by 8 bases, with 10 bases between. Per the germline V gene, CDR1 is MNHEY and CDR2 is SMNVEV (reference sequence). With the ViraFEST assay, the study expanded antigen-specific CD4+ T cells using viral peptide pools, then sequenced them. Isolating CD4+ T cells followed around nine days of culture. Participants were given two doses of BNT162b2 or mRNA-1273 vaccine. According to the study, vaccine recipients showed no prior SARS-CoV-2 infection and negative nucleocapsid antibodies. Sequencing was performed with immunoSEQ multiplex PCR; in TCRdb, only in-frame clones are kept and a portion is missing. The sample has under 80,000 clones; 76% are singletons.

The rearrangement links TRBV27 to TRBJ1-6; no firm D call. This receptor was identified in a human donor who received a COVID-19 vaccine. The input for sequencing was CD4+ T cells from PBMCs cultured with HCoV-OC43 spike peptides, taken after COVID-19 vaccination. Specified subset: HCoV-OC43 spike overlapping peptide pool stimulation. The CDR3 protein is CASSTNIYSPLHF. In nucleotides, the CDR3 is TGTGCCAGCAGTACAAATATCTATTCACCCCTCCACTTT.